The clone carrying this T cell receptor beta chain ranks as large. Its antigen is as yet unknown. V gave up 5 bases and J gave up 5 bases; unmatched junction bases: 12. Germline V CDR1 and CDR2: SEHNR, FQNEAQ (reference sequence). The CDR3 extends over 18 amino acids. The record originates from a study of T cells in tumors after PD-1 blockade. Study-level background: Either cemiplimab 350 mg every 2 weeks or pembrolizumab 200 mg every 3 weeks was given. A subset received ongoing vismodegib 150 mg daily alongside anti-PD-1 therapy. Findings and caveats of the study: Expanded exhausted CD8+ clones after therapy were mostly novel clonotypes.

Tumor biopsies came from the same primary tumor site before and after PD-1 blockade. The protocol was immunoSEQ multiplex PCR, while the TCRdb copy is restricted to in-frame clones and leaves out a portion. The table lists a few hundred clones, more than 60% of them singletons. The source of this sequence is a human donor with basal cell carcinoma. Specimen: tumor tissue, collected after anti-PD-1 treatment. The chain carries TRBV7-9 and TRBJ2-6, with 10 bases identical to TRBD1. Here the CDR3 DNA reads TGTGCCAGCAGCCTCGGACAGGGGGGATCTCTTTGGGCCAACGTCCTGACTTTC. Its translation is CASSLGQGGSLWANVLTF. Based on the CDR3 plus reference TRBV7-9 and TRBJ2-6, the full variable domain is DTGVSQNPRHKITKRGQNVTFRCDPISEHNRLYWYRQTLGQGPEFLTYFQNEAQLEKSRLLSDRFSAERPKGSFSTLEIQRTEQGDSAMYLCASSLGQGGSLWANVLTFGAGSRLTVL.